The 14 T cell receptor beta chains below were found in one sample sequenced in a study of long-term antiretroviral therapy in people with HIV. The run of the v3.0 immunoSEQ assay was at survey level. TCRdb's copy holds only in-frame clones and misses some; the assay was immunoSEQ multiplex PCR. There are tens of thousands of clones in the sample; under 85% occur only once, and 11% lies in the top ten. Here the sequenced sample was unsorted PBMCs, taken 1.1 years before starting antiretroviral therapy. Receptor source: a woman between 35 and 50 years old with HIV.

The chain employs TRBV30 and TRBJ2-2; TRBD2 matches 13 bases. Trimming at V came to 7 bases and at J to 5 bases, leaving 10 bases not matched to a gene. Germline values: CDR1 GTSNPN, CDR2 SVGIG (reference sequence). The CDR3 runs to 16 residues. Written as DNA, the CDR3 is TGTGCCTATTGGGGACTAGCGGGGCTAGGGACCGGGGAGCTGTTTTTT. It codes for CAYWGLAGLGTGELFF.

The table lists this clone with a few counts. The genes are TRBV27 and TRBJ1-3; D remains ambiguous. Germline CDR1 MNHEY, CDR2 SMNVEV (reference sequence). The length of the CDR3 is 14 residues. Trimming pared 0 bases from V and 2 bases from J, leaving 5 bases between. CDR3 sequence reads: CASSLSGAGNTIYF. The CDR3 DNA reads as TGTGCCAGCAGTTTATCGGGAGCTGGAAACACCATATATTTT.

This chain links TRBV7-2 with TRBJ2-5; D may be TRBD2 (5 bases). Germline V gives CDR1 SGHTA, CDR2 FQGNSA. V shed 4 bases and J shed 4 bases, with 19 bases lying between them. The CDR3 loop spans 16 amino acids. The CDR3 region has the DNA TGTGCCAGCAGCTCTGAGGGCCTAAGGGTTCGAGAGACCCAGTACTTC. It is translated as CASSSEGLRVRETQYF.

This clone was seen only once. CDR3 amino acids: CASSHPGLAEYNEQFF. In DNA, the CDR3 is TGTGCCAGCAGCCATCCGGGACTAGCGGAATACAATGAGCAGTTCTTC. The chain uses TRBV14 and TRBJ2-1; 11 bases fit TRBD2. Germline V gene data show CDR1 as SGHDN and CDR2 as FVKESK. This CDR3 contains 16 residues. V lost 3 bases and J lost 4; bases outside the gene matches: 5.

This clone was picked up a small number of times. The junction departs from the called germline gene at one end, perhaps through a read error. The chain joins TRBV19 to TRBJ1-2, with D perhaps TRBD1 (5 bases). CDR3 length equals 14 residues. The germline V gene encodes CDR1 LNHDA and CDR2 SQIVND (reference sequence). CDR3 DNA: TGTGCCAGTAGTAGCCGCCGGGACGGAGAGGCCTGGGTTTTC. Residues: CASSSRRDGEAWVF.

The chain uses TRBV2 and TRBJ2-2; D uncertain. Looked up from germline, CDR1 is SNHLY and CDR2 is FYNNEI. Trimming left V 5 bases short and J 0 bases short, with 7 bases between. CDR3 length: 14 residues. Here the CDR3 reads CASSSGSNTGELFF. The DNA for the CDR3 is TGTGCCAGCAGTTCTGGGTCGAACACCGGGGAGCTGTTTTTT.

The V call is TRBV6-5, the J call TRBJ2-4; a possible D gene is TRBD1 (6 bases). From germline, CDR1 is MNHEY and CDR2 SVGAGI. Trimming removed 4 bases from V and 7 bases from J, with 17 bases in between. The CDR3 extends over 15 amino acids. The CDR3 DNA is TGTGCCAGCAGTTTCAGGGGCAGGGATGTCAACATTCAGTACTTC. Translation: CASSFRGRDVNIQYF.

CDR3 coding DNA: TGTGCCAGCAGCTTGGGAGGTCCGAGCAATGAGCAGTTCTTC. It encodes CASSLGGPSNEQFF. The chain combines TRBV5-6 with TRBJ2-1; D not resolved. Germline V lookup: CDR1 SGHDT, CDR2 YYEEEE. Trimming left V 0 bases short and J 6 bases short, with 10 bases between. The length of the CDR3 is 14 residues.

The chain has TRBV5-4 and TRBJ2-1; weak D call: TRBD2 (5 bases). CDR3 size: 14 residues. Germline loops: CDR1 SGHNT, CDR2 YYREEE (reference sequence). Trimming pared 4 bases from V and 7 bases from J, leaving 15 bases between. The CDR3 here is CASSPNPGGNEQFF. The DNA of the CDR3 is TGTGCCAGCAGCCCCAATCCGGGCGGGAATGAGCAGTTCTTC.

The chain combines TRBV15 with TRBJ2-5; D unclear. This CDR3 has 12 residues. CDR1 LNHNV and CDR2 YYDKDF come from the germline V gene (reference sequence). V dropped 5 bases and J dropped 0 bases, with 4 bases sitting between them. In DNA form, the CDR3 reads TGTGCCACCAGCCTGTACCAAGAGACCCAGTACTTC. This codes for CATSLYQETQYF.

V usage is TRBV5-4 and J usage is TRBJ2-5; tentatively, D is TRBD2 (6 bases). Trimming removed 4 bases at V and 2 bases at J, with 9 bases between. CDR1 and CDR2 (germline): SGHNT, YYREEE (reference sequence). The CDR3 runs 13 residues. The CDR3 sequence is CASSLSGQETQYF. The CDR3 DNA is TGTGCCAGCAGCCTTAGCGGTCAAGAGACCCAGTACTTC.

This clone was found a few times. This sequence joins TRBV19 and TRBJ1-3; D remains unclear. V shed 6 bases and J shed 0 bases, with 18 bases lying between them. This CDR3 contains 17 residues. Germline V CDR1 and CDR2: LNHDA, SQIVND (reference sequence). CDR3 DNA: TGTGCCAGTAGGAGGGCAGCTTATGAACTCTCTGGAAACACCATATATTTT. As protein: CASRRAAYELSGNTIYF. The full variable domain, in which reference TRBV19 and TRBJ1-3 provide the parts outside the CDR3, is DGGITQSPKYLFRKEGQNVTLSCEQNLNHDAMYWYRQDPGQGLRLIYYSQIVNDFQKGDIAEGYSVSREKKESFPLTVTSAQKNPTAFYLCASRRAAYELSGNTIYFGEGSWLTVV.

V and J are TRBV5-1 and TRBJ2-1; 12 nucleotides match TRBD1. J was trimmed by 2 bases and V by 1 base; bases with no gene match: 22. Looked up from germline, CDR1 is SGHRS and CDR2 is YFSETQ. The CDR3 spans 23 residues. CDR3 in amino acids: CASSLYLRATGTGGSGPYNEQFF. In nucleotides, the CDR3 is TGCGCCAGCAGCTTGTACTTAAGGGCAACCGGGACAGGGGGCTCGGGCCCCTACAATGAGCAGTTCTTC.

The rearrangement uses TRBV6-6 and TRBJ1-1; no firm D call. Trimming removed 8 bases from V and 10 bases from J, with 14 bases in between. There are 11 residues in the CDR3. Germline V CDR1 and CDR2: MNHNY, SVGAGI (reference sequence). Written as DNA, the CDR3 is TGTGCCAGCGCCGCGGGGAGAAGAGCTTTCTTT. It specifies CASAAGRRAFF.